The 11 T cell receptor beta chains presented below share a single source sample, sequenced in a study of CD8+ T cells in alopecia areata. The treatment is: oral pan-JAK inhibitor, 5-10 mg twice daily. Extraction and reverse transcription of RNA yielded cDNA as the sequencing template. This table comes from immunoSEQ multiplex PCR, and its TCRdb copy is limited to in-frame clones, with some not included. This table has 50,000 to 65,000 clones, roughly 50% appearing once. Sequenced here: CD8+ T cells sorted from blood, sampled around week 36, from a patient treated with tofacitinib. These receptors all come from a human donor with alopecia areata.

This chain links TRBV27 with TRBJ1-2; 10 nucleotides match TRBD1. Germline CDR1 MNHEY, CDR2 SMNVEV (reference sequence). V lost 4 bases and J lost 4; bases outside the gene matches: 3. The CDR3 runs 14 residues. CDR3 nucleotides: TGTGCCAGCAGTTCTGACAGGGGGCTCTATGGCTACACCTTC. This codes for CASSSDRGLYGYTF.

The table lists this clone with a few counts. The chain recombines TRBV4-1 with TRBJ2-7; D is undetermined. V was clipped by 2 bases and J by 4 bases, with 12 bases between them. The V gene's germline CDR1 is MGHRA and CDR2 YSYEKL. There are 14 residues in the CDR3. As DNA, the CDR3 is TGCGCCAGCAGCCAAAACCCTCAAGGGTACGAGCAGTACTTC. Protein product: CASSQNPQGYEQYF.

This chain uses TRBV7-9 with TRBJ2-7, with 7 bases aligning to TRBD1. The germline gives CDR1 SEHNR, CDR2 FQNEAQ (reference sequence). The trim removed 5 bases at V and 4 bases at J, leaving 23 bases unmatched. This CDR3 is 19 amino acids long. The CDR3 DNA follows: TGTGCCAGCAGCAGCCGGGACAGCCTAGGGCCCGATCGACTTTACGAGCAGTACTTC. Translation gives CASSSRDSLGPDRLYEQYF.

This chain connects TRBV10-3 to TRBJ2-5; 8 bases fit TRBD2. The CDR3 has 15 amino acids. V trimming: 3 bases; J trimming: 3 bases; junction bases outside the gene matches: 6. Germline loops: CDR1 ENHRY, CDR2 SYGVKD. CDR3 DNA sequence: TGTGCCATCAGTGAAGCGGGAGAGGGGGAAGAGACCCAGTACTTC. It specifies CAISEAGEGEETQYF.

The V call is TRBV9, the J call TRBJ2-1; TRBD1 is a possible D gene (6 bases). CDR3 length equals 15 residues. V was trimmed by 3 bases and J by 8 bases, leaving 18 bases between them. In germline, CDR1 is SGDLS, CDR2 YYNGEE. The CDR3 bases are TGTGCCAGCAGCGAGAGGACAGTCGAGGGCTATGAGCAGTTCTTC. This gives the protein CASSERTVEGYEQFF.

The chain employs TRBV30 and TRBJ2-1, with 13 bases fitting TRBD2. J was trimmed by 5 bases and V by 4 bases; bases with no gene match: 5. CDR3 length equals 15 residues. Germline V gene lookup returns CDR1 GTSNPN and CDR2 SVGIG (reference sequence). The CDR3: CAWNLLAGGNNEQFF. The CDR3 DNA reads TGTGCCTGGAACTTACTAGCGGGAGGGAACAATGAGCAGTTCTTC.

The chain recombines TRBV15 with TRBJ2-3, with D perhaps TRBD2 (6 bases). This CDR3 has 17 residues. Germline V gene data show CDR1 as LNHNV and CDR2 as YYDKDF (reference sequence). Trimming stripped 0 bases from V and 0 bases from J, with 13 bases between. The CDR3, as DNA: TGTGCCACCAGCAGAGAGGTGGGACTGACTAGCACAGATACGCAGTATTTT. Translating gives CATSREVGLTSTDTQYF.

This clone was seen a handful of times. The gene calls are TRBV28 and TRBJ2-1; a possible D gene is TRBD1 (5 bases). Germline V CDR1 and CDR2: MDHEN, SYDVKM. The CDR3 has 15 residues. V was trimmed by 2 bases and J by 3 bases, leaving 11 bases between them. CDR3 loop: CASSLGRELYNEQFF. The CDR3 DNA follows: TGTGCCAGCAGTTTAGGCAGGGAACTCTACAATGAGCAGTTCTTC.

Details on this clone: A read error may account for a junction end that differs from germline. This chain joins TRBV13 and TRBJ2-7; D unresolved. The length of the CDR3 is 13 residues. Germline V gives CDR1 PRHDT, CDR2 FYEKMQ (reference sequence). The CDR3 spells CASSQVRDYEQYF. The CDR3 bases are TGCGCCAGCAGCCAAGTAAGGGACTACGAGCAGTACTTC.

A few counts support this clone. The chain combines TRBV29-1 with TRBJ2-1, with 11 bases fitting TRBD1. The CDR3 totals 16 residues. V gave up 4 bases and J gave up 8 bases; unmatched junction bases: 13. Germline assignment: CDR1 SQVTM and CDR2 ANQGSEA. The CDR3 here is CSVVGGTGGYSHEQFF. Here the CDR3 DNA reads TGCAGCGTTGTAGGGGGGACAGGGGGATACTCGCATGAGCAGTTCTTC.

A note on this clone: The junction shows a germline mismatch at one end, possibly a read error. V is TRBV15 and J is TRBJ2-1; D unresolved. Per the germline V gene, CDR1 is LNHNV and CDR2 is YYDKDF (reference sequence). This CDR3 region has 14 residues. The CDR3 coding sequence is TGTGCCACCAACAGAGTGTCTGGGCACAATGAGCAGTTCTTC. The encoded protein is CATNRVSGHNEQFF.